Below are 13 T cell receptor beta chains sequenced from a single sample in a study of T cell responses to AZD1222 COVID-19 vaccine. Measured with immunoSEQ multiplex PCR; TCRdb has only the in-frame clones, and not every one. The data hold some 150,000 clones, with approximately 92% observed a single time. Sequenced here: peripheral blood, sampled on day 0 of AZD1222 vaccination. The receptors shown here come from an adult in good health.

This rearrangement joins TRBV11-1 to TRBJ2-5, with D hard to call. The V and J ends lost 0 bases and 2 bases respectively, with 16 bases between them. Germline loops: CDR1 SGHAT, CDR2 FQDESV (reference sequence). CDR3 size: 17 residues. The CDR3 DNA follows: TGTGCCAGCAGCTTAGCGTCTGTTGGAGTAGAGCAAGAGACCCAGTACTTC. It yields the protein CASSLASVGVEQETQYF. Full variable domain (outside the CDR3, taken from reference TRBV11-1 and TRBJ2-5): EAEVAQSPRYKITEKSQAVAFWCDPISGHATLYWYRQILGQGPELLVQFQDESVVDDSQLPKDRFSAERLKGVDSTLKIQPAELGDSAMYLCASSLASVGVEQETQYFGPGTRLLVL.

The V and J genes are TRBV7-2 and TRBJ2-7, with TRBD1 matching 9 bases. Germline assignment: CDR1 SGHTA and CDR2 FQGNSA. The CDR3 contains 16 residues. With 5 bases clipped from V and 0 bases from J, the junction kept 8 bases outside the gene matches. CDR3 sequence (DNA): TGTGCCAGCAGCCCCTTCTACAGGGGGCTCTCCTACGAGCAGTACTTC. Translation: CASSPFYRGLSYEQYF.

The rearrangement joins TRBV6-5 to TRBJ2-7; no firm D call. The germline V gene has CDR1 MNHEY and CDR2 SVGAGI. The length of the CDR3 is 15 residues. The V gene lost 2 bases and the J gene lost 6 bases, with 17 bases spanning the gap. The CDR3 region is CASSYVGQLITEQYF. CDR3 DNA: TGTGCCAGCAGTTACGTCGGGCAACTAATTACCGAGCAGTACTTC.

In DNA, the CDR3 is TGTGCCAGCAGTTTAGTAGGCGAGCAGTACTTC. This codes for CASSLVGEQYF. V and J are TRBV28 and TRBJ2-7; D is uncertain. The CDR3 totals 11 residues. Per germline, CDR1 MDHEN and CDR2 SYDVKM. Trimming pared 2 bases from V and 6 bases from J, leaving 5 bases between.

The gene calls are TRBV2 and TRBJ1-5; maybe TRBD1 (5 bases). V was pared by 6 bases and J by 0 bases, with 18 bases between. CDR3 size: 17 residues. Germline CDR1 is SNHLY and CDR2 is FYNNEI. The CDR3 loop is CASSPFHPGHSNQPQHF. The CDR3 nucleotides are TGTGCCAGCAGCCCGTTCCACCCCGGACATAGCAATCAGCCCCAGCATTTT.

J is TRBJ1-1 and V is TRBV5-1; 8 nucleotides line up with TRBD1. The CDR3 contains 13 residues. Germline assignment: CDR1 SGHRS and CDR2 YFSETQ. The V and J ends lost 4 bases and 4 bases, in that order; junction bases with no gene match: 3. CDR3 bases: TGCGCCAGCAGCCAGACAGGGGCCACTGAAGCTTTCTTT. Its protein is CASSQTGATEAFF. Based on the CDR3 plus reference TRBV5-1 and TRBJ1-1, the full variable domain is KAGVTQTPRYLIKTRGQQVTLSCSPISGHRSVSWYQQTPGQGLQFLFEYFSETQRNKGNFPGRFSGRQFSNSRSEMNVSTLELGDSALYLCASSQTGATEAFFGQGTRLTVV.

The J gene is TRBJ1-2, the V gene TRBV5-4, with TRBD1 identical over 8 bases. The CDR3 contains 14 residues. CDR1 is SGHNT, CDR2 YYREEE, per germline (reference sequence). Losses at the gene ends were 3 bases for V and 7 bases for J; bases not matched to a gene: 8. Here the CDR3 reads CASSWDRTSGGYTF. The DNA of the CDR3 is TGTGCCAGCAGCTGGGACAGGACCTCGGGTGGCTACACCTTC. Full variable domain (rest looked up from reference TRBV5-4 and TRBJ1-2): ETGVTQSPTHLIKTRGQQVTLRCSSQSGHNTVSWYQQALGQGPQFIFQYYREEENGRGNFPPRFSGLQFPNYSSELNVNALELDDSALYLCASSWDRTSGGYTFGSGTRLTVV.

The genes are TRBV29-1 and TRBJ1-3, with D uncertain. The CDR3 sequence is 17 residues long. Deletions cut 0 bases from V and 4 bases from J, with 19 bases between. Germline V CDR1 and CDR2: SQVTM, ANQGSEA. CDR3 coding DNA: TGCAGCGTTGAAGACGGGCAGTCTAGATTGCCGGGAAACACCATATATTTT. It translates to CSVEDGQSRLPGNTIYF. Full variable domain (rest looked up from reference TRBV29-1 and TRBJ1-3): SAVISQKPSRDICQRGTSLTIQCQVDSQVTMMFWYRQQPGQSLTLIATANQGSEATYESGFVIDKFPISRPNLTFSTLTVSNMSPEDSSIYLCSVEDGQSRLPGNTIYFGEGSWLTVV.

This clone was seen a single time. This chain joins TRBV27 and TRBJ2-7, with unresolved D. V was clipped by 3 bases and J by 2 bases, with 8 bases between them. The CDR3 spans 13 residues. Looked up from germline, CDR1 is MNHEY and CDR2 is SMNVEV (reference sequence). CDR3 sequence: CASSFGFPYEQYF. In nucleotides, the CDR3 is TGTGCCAGCAGTTTCGGGTTCCCCTACGAGCAGTACTTC.

The chain joins TRBV4-2 to TRBJ2-5, with 11 bases fitting TRBD2. Germline loops: CDR1 LGHNA, CDR2 YNFKEQ. The length of the CDR3 is 16 residues. After removal of 0 bases from V and 5 bases from J, the junction contained 5 bases not matched to a gene. DNA for the CDR3: TGTGCCAGCAGCCAAGAATCTAGCGGGGGGCGGGAGACCCAGTACTTC. The encoded protein is CASSQESSGGRETQYF.

The chain links TRBV5-1 to TRBJ2-1; D is possibly TRBD1 or TRBD2 (6 bases each). The V end was cut by 4 bases, the J end by 3 bases, with 11 bases between. The CDR3 has 14 amino acids. Germline assignment: CDR1 SGHRS and CDR2 YFSETQ. CDR3: CASSLGGGYNEQFF. CDR3 DNA sequence: TGCGCCAGCAGCCTAGGAGGGGGCTACAATGAGCAGTTCTTC.

The rearrangement links TRBV19 to TRBJ1-6; tentatively, D is TRBD1 (6 bases). Germline CDR1 LNHDA, CDR2 SQIVND (reference sequence). The CDR3 extends over 14 amino acids. The ends were cut back, 3 bases at V and 7 bases at J, with 10 bases in the middle. As DNA, the CDR3 is TGTGCCAGTAGTATCCGAGACAGGAATTCACCCCTCCACTTT. It yields the protein CASSIRDRNSPLHF. Together with reference TRBV19 and TRBJ1-6, the CDR3 gives the full variable domain: DGGITQSPKYLFRKEGQNVTLSCEQNLNHDAMYWYRQDPGQGLRLIYYSQIVNDFQKGDIAEGYSVSREKKESFPLTVTSAQKNPTAFYLCASSIRDRNSPLHFGNGTRLTVT.

This rearrangement joins TRBV7-8 to TRBJ1-1; 8 nucleotides line up with TRBD1. Per the germline V gene, CDR1 is SGHVS and CDR2 is FQNEAQ. Germline trimming cut 5 bases from V and 1 base from J; bases unmatched to any gene: 9. This CDR3 region has 16 residues. CDR3 sequence: CASSPKTGTGNTEAFF. The CDR3 DNA reads as TGTGCCAGCAGCCCAAAGACCGGGACAGGGAACACTGAAGCTTTCTTT.